This TCR beta chain is drawn from a study of shared T cell receptors in the human thymus. Germline V CDR1 and CDR2: MNHEY, SMNVEV (reference sequence). J was trimmed by 1 base and V by 2 bases; bases with no gene match: 10. CDR3 length equals 17 residues. TCRdb's table, derived via immunoSEQ multiplex PCR, lists solely in-frame clones and lacks some. The repertoire holds some 700,000 clones, with 70% to 90% as singletons. Separately, the same data were catalogued under a study of human thymus T cells.

This sequence was found in a boy less than two years old with a congenital heart defect. The sample consisted of thymocytes. The chain links TRBV27 to TRBJ2-5, with 7 bases identical to TRBD2. The CDR3 nucleotides are TGTGCCAGCAGTTTAAGGGGTAGCGGGCACCTCCAAGAGACCCAGTACTTC. Protein: CASSLRGSGHLQETQYF.